One and the same sample provided the 18 T cell receptor beta chains below, sequenced in a study of control samples from healthy donors and cancer patients. Sequencing was performed with immunoSEQ multiplex PCR; in TCRdb, only in-frame clones are kept and a portion is missing. The table shows about 250,000 clones, with around 80% occurring only once. The sample taken for sequencing was PBMCs. The source of these receptors is a woman between 55 and 75 years old with lung cancer.

The chain couples TRBV3-1 (or the pseudogene TRBV3-2) to TRBJ1-1; D gene unclear. Trimming pared 1 base from V and 10 bases from J, leaving 7 bases between. Germline V gives CDR1 LGHDT, CDR2 YNNKEL (reference sequence). This CDR3 is 11 amino acids long. The CDR3 here is CASSQGARAFF. CDR3 coding DNA: TGTGCCAGCAGCCAAGGGGCCCGAGCTTTCTTT.

This clone turned up a few times. This sequence joins TRBV9 and TRBJ2-5; 9 bases fit TRBD2. The junction had 7 bases not matched to a gene; V was cut back by 2 bases and J by 5 bases. The CDR3 sequence is 15 residues long. Germline lookup yields CDR1 SGDLS and CDR2 YYNGEE. This CDR3 is CASSVGGTSLETQYF. CDR3 sequence (DNA): TGTGCCAGCAGCGTCGGCGGGACTAGCTTGGAGACCCAGTACTTC.

The chain uses TRBV29-1 and TRBJ2-6; the D is unclear. Germline V CDR1 and CDR2: SQVTM, ANQGSEA. V was clipped by 0 bases and J by 0 bases, with 3 bases between them. This CDR3 region has 14 residues. Here the CDR3 DNA reads TGCAGCGTTGAAGATTCCTCTGGGGCCAACGTCCTGACTTTC. Amino acid sequence: CSVEDSSGANVLTF.

This chain joins TRBV29-1 and TRBJ2-5; 9 nucleotides agree with TRBD1. This CDR3 spans 16 amino acids. V trimming: 6 bases; J trimming: 4 bases; junction bases outside the gene matches: 15. The germline gives CDR1 SQVTM, CDR2 ANQGSEA. The CDR3 protein is CSVHTGTGIGGETQYF. CDR3 coding DNA: TGCAGCGTCCACACCGGGACAGGGATCGGGGGAGAGACCCAGTACTTC.

This clone was picked up one time. The J gene is TRBJ1-1, the V gene TRBV12-3 or TRBV12-4, with 9 bases that match TRBD1. V was pared by 6 bases and J by 4 bases, with 3 bases of the junction left unmatched. This CDR3 has 13 amino acids. CDR3 coding DNA: TGTGCCAGCAGCCGGGACAGGGCCACTGAAGCTTTCTTT. Protein product: CASSRDRATEAFF.

This clone was recorded a few times. This chain's CDR3 is CASSQEVGLQFF. As DNA, the CDR3 is TGTGCCAGCAGCCAAGAAGTGGGACTACAGTTCTTC. V gene TRBV4-2 combines with J gene TRBJ2-1; 7 nucleotides line up with TRBD2. The CDR3 has 12 residues. From germline, CDR1 is LGHNA and CDR2 YNFKEQ. V lost 0 bases and J lost 13; bases outside the gene matches: 3.

This sequence joins TRBV7-2 and TRBJ2-4, with D possibly being TRBD2 (5 bases). The CDR3 sequence is 16 residues long. Germline assignment: CDR1 SGHTA and CDR2 FQGNSA. The V end lost 5 bases, the J end lost 0 bases, and 14 bases lay between the germline ends. The CDR3 region has the DNA TGTGCCAGCAGCCAGAGGTCTAGCCAAGCCAAAAACATTCAGTACTTC. This gives the protein CASSQRSSQAKNIQYF.

This clone was seen only once. This chain connects TRBV6-6 to TRBJ1-4; no clear D gene. Deletions cut 8 bases from V and 4 bases from J, with 5 bases between. The CDR3 extends over 11 amino acids. Germline V lookup: CDR1 MNHNY, CDR2 SVGAGI (reference sequence). For the CDR3, the DNA is TGTGCCAGCGGCGGTAATGAAAAACTGTTTTTT. Amino acid sequence: CASGGNEKLFF.

The chain joins TRBV9 to TRBJ2-5; 7 positions agree with TRBD1. In germline, CDR1 is SGDLS, CDR2 YYNGEE. The CDR3 totals 15 residues. J gave up 5 bases and V 4 bases, and 11 bases lay outside the gene matches. The CDR3 coding sequence is TGTGCCAGCAGCCCTGTGACAGGGACGGGGGAGACCCAGTACTTC. Protein: CASSPVTGTGETQYF. Full variable domain (outside the CDR3, taken from reference TRBV9 and TRBJ2-5): DSGVTQTPKHLITATGQRVTLRCSPRSGDLSVYWYQQSLDQGLQFLIQYYNGEERAKGNILERFSAQQFPDLHSELNLSSLELGDSALYFCASSPVTGTGETQYFGPGTRLLVL.

This chain joins TRBV2 and TRBJ2-3; 9 bases match TRBD2. Germline V lookup: CDR1 SNHLY, CDR2 FYNNEI. The CDR3 totals 15 residues. V gave up 8 bases and J gave up 6 bases; unmatched junction bases: 12. The CDR3 DNA reads TGTGCCAGCTGGATTGGCGGGGGGGCCGCCGATACGCAGTATTTT. Protein product: CASWIGGGAADTQYF. The full variable domain, in which reference TRBV2 and TRBJ2-3 provide the parts outside the CDR3, is EPEVTQTPSHQVTQMGQEVILRCVPISNHLYFYWYRQILGQKVEFLVSFYNNEISEKSEIFDDQFSVERPDGSNFTLKIRSTKLEDSAMYFCASWIGGGAADTQYFGPGTRLTVL.

V gene TRBV6-5 combines with J gene TRBJ1-3; D remains unclear. Per germline, CDR1 MNHEY and CDR2 SVGAGI. This CDR3 contains 15 residues. Trimming removed 7 bases from V and 1 base from J, with 14 bases in between. The CDR3 nucleotides read TGTGCCAGCACCAACTCTGCAGGATCTGGAAACACCATATATTTT. Translated: CASTNSAGSGNTIYF.

The J gene is TRBJ2-5, the V gene TRBV15; D ambiguous. This CDR3 is built from 13 residues. Trimming stripped 0 bases from V and 7 bases from J, with 9 bases between. The germline CDR1 and CDR2 sequences are LNHNV and YYDKDF (reference sequence). The CDR3 loop reads CATSRDMIGTQYF. The CDR3 DNA sequence: TGTGCCACCAGCAGAGACATGATCGGGACCCAGTACTTC.

This chain uses TRBV6-2 or TRBV6-3 with TRBJ1-1; D possibly corresponds to TRBD1 (6 bases). In germline, CDR1 is MNHEY, CDR2 SVGEGT. The CDR3 is 13 residues long. V was clipped by 4 bases and J by 4 bases, with 10 bases between them. The CDR3 DNA reads TGTGCCAGCAGTTTTGAACAGGGCACTGAAGCTTTCTTT. This sequence encodes CASSFEQGTEAFF.

This clone occurred once. The chain joins TRBV6-5 to TRBJ2-1; TRBD1 might be the D (5 bases). The CDR3 contains 13 residues. Germline V lookup: CDR1 MNHEY, CDR2 SVGAGI. Deletions cut 7 bases from V and 13 bases from J, with 20 bases between. Written as DNA, the CDR3 is TGTGCCAGCACCAAGCCCGGCGGTGGACAACAGTTCTTC. It is translated as CASTKPGGGQQFF.

This chain uses TRBV1 with TRBJ2-5; the DNA was not compared with TRBD1, the D call given in the table. TRBV1 has pseudogene status. This CDR3 comprises 14 residues. The CDR3 loop is CTSSMSRGQETQYF. The CDR3 DNA reads TGCACCAGCAGCATGAGCAGGGGGCAAGAGACCCAGTACTTC.

The chain links TRBV19 to TRBJ2-5; the D is unclear. Germline CDR1 reads LNHDA; CDR2 reads SQIVND (reference sequence). Between the trimmed V and J ends, which lost 1 base and 1 base, there was a span of 7 bases. CDR3 length equals 14 residues. CDR3 DNA sequence: TGTGCCAGTAGTATAGTTGTGGGCCAAGAGACCCAGTACTTC. Protein product: CASSIVVGQETQYF.

This clone was counted once. CDR3 nucleotides: TGTGCCATCAGTGAAGGGCGGGGGGGCAAAGAGACCCAGTACTTC. Encoded protein: CAISEGRGGKETQYF. J is TRBJ2-5 and V is TRBV10-3; 9 nucleotides agree with TRBD2. Trimming cost V 3 bases and J 3 bases; bases outside gene matches: 5. Germline V gene data show CDR1 as ENHRY and CDR2 as SYGVKD. This CDR3 comprises 15 residues.

The CDR3 region is CASGSYEQYF. CDR3 coding DNA: TGTGCGAGTGGCAGCTACGAGCAGTACTTC. This chain connects TRBV6-5 to TRBJ2-7; D is ambiguous. The CDR3 totals 10 residues. Germline CDR1 and CDR2: MNHEY and SVGAGI.